This passage covers 2 T cell receptor beta chains from one sample sequenced in a study of cytomegalovirus exposure and HLA in healthy donors. The PCR made use of 60 Vbeta and 13 Jbeta primers. This table comes from immunoSEQ multiplex PCR, and its TCRdb copy is limited to in-frame clones, with some not included. The sample has approximately 170,000 clones; 65% to 85% are singletons. The sample consisted of PBMCs. The receptors derive from a woman younger than 35 in good health and CMV-seronegative.

This chain links TRBV6-5 with TRBJ2-7; 9 nucleotides match TRBD2. Per germline, CDR1 MNHEY and CDR2 SVGAGI. Germline trimming cut 2 bases from V and 4 bases from J; bases unmatched to any gene: 6. The CDR3 runs to 15 residues. Here the CDR3 DNA reads TGTGCCAGCAGTTACGGTTCTAGCGGGGCGTACGAGCAGTACTTC. This encodes CASSYGSSGAYEQYF.

The table lists this clone with a count of one. The CDR3 loop is CASRPDDLVGGYTF. The CDR3 DNA follows: TGTGCCAGCAGGCCCGACGATTTGGTGGGCGGCTACACCTTC. The rearrangement links TRBV7-6 to TRBJ1-2; D not resolved. CDR1 and CDR2 (germline): SGHVS, FNYEAQ. The V gene lost 6 bases and the J gene lost 8 bases, with 19 bases spanning the gap. The CDR3 is 14 amino acids.